These T cell receptor beta chains were read from a single sample in a study of T cell responses to AZD1222 COVID-19 vaccine. TCRdb keeps only in-frame clones here, not all; method: immunoSEQ multiplex PCR. The table lists 140,000 or so clones, roughly 88% of them singletons. The sample here was peripheral blood, taken 28 days after the second dose of the MenACWY control vaccine. The receptors shown here come from an adult who received the MenACWY meningococcal vaccine as a control. Both conserved end residues are part of each CDR3. The D gene is left open where the match is weak. Clone size, where shown, is once, few, many, or a class for clones that have expanded.

>TRBJ1-1|TRBV19|.|.
CASSITATEAFF
TGTGCCAGTAGTATAACGGCCACTGAAGCTTTCTTT
>TRBJ1-5|TRBV19|.|TRBD1
CASSTRAGTGDQPQHF
TGTGCCAGTAGTACCCGAGCCGGGACAGGGGACCAGCCCCAGCATTTT
>TRBJ2-3|TRBV3-1/TRBV3-2|few|.
CASSQEGSATDTQYF
TGTGCCAGCAGCCAAGAGGGCTCCGCCACAGATACGCAGTATTTT
>TRBJ2-1|TRBV9|.|.
CASSVGLLLSYNEQFF
TGTGCCAGCAGCGTAGGACTCCTACTATCCTACAATGAGCAGTTCTTC
>TRBJ1-4|TRBV5-1|.|TRBD1
CASSLPGGDGLFF
TGCGCCAGCAGCTTGCCAGGGGGCGATGGACTGTTTTTT
>TRBJ1-5|TRBV27|.|.
CASSLMGLGNQPQHF
TGTGCCAGCAGTTTAATGGGTTTGGGCAATCAGCCCCAGCATTTT
>TRBJ2-3|TRBV7-3|once|.
CASSLSKGGADTQYF
TGTGCCAGCAGCTTATCGAAGGGAGGCGCAGATACGCAGTATTTT
>TRBJ1-5|TRBV6-2/TRBV6-3|.|TRBD1
CASSLLPGQGDNQPQHF
TGTGCCAGCAGTTTATTGCCGGGACAGGGAGACAATCAGCCCCAGCATTTT
>TRBJ2-1|TRBV28|.|.
CASSSTGGAAYNEQFF
TGTGCCAGCAGTTCTACAGGGGGGGCTGCCTACAATGAGCAGTTCTTC
>TRBJ2-5|TRBV5-1|.|TRBD1
CASSGQGTVGETQYF
TGCGCCAGCAGCGGACAGGGGACAGTGGGAGAGACCCAGTACTTC
>TRBJ1-2|TRBV11-3|.|.
CASSPGKFYGYTF
TGTGCCAGCAGCCCAGGGAAGTTCTATGGCTACACCTTC
>TRBJ2-3|TRBV2|.|.
CASIATKSTDTQYF
TGTGCCAGCATCGCTACAAAGAGCACAGATACGCAGTATTTT
>TRBJ2-7|TRBV19|.|.
CASSGGSYEQYF
TGTGCCAGTAGTGGAGGCTCCTACGAGCAGTACTTC
>TRBJ1-1|TRBV19|.|.
CASSIITQGRPNTEAFF
TGTGCCAGTAGTATCATCACCCAGGGCAGGCCCAACACTGAAGCTTTCTTT
>TRBJ2-7|TRBV5-1|.|TRBD1
CASSPEGQGANEQYF
TGCGCCAGCAGCCCGGAGGGCCAGGGGGCGAACGAGCAGTACTTC
>TRBJ2-1|TRBV15|.|TRBD2
CATSSRTSGRYNEQFF
TGTGCCACCAGCAGTAGGACTAGCGGGAGGTACAATGAGCAGTTCTTC
>TRBJ1-2|TRBV20-1|.|.
CSAVTDYGYTF
TGCAGTGCCGTGACAGACTATGGCTACACCTTC
>TRBJ1-1|TRBV10-3|.|.
CAISRENTEAFF
TGTGCCATCTCTAGGGAGAACACTGAAGCTTTCTTT
>TRBJ2-7|TRBV6-5|.|.
CASRVTSTTYEQYF
TGTGCCAGCAGGGTGACTTCGACTACCTACGAGCAGTACTTC
>TRBJ2-5|TRBV6-4|.|TRBD1
CASSEQDRVQETQYF
TGTGCCAGCAGTGAGCAGGACAGGGTGCAAGAGACCCAGTACTTC
>TRBJ2-5|TRBV24-1|.|.
CATSDFKGDGETQYF
TGTGCCACCAGTGATTTCAAAGGGGACGGGGAGACCCAGTACTTC
>TRBJ2-2|TRBV5-4|.|.
CASSLPRARTTGELFF
TGTGCCAGCAGCTTGCCACGCGCGCGCACCACCGGGGAGCTGTTTTTT
>TRBJ1-2|TRBV2|.|.
CASSAGRVYGYTF
TGTGCCAGCAGTGCGGGCCGGGTCTATGGCTACACCTTC
>TRBJ1-6|TRBV7-6|.|.
CASSDLTGDNSPLHF
TGTGCCAGCAGCGATCTGACAGGAGATAATTCACCCCTCCACTTT
>TRBJ1-4|TRBV7-6|.|.
CASSRATTFNEKLFF
TGTGCCAGCAGCCGCGCAACAACCTTTAATGAAAAACTGTTTTTT
>TRBJ1-1|TRBV19|.|.
CASSIRSVNTEAFF
TGTGCCAGTAGTATAAGGTCAGTGAACACTGAAGCTTTCTTT
>TRBJ1-2|TRBV11-2|.|.
CASSLFARSGDGYTF
TGTGCCAGCAGCTTATTTGCAAGGTCGGGCGATGGCTACACCTTC
>TRBJ1-5|TRBV2|.|TRBD1
CASSFSDRGNQPQHF
TGTGCCAGCAGTTTCTCAGACAGGGGCAATCAGCCCCAGCATTTT
>TRBJ1-1|TRBV19|few|.
CASSYDGGGITEAFF
TGTGCCAGTAGTTACGATGGTGGGGGGATCACTGAAGCTTTCTTT
>TRBJ1-2|TRBV14|once|TRBD1
CASSQARTGHGYTF
TGTGCCAGCAGCCAAGCTAGGACAGGTCATGGCTACACCTTC
>TRBJ1-3|TRBV15|.|.
CATRETSSGNTIYF
TGTGCCACCCGGGAGACCAGCTCTGGAAACACCATATATTTT
>TRBJ2-3|TRBV10-3|.|.
CAISGSTDTQYF
TGTGCCATCAGTGGCAGCACAGATACGCAGTATTTT
>TRBJ1-4|TRBV30|.|TRBD1
CAYYRGIGEKLFF
TGTGCCTACTACAGGGGCATCGGTGAAAAACTGTTTTTT
>TRBJ2-2|TRBV24-1|.|.
CATSEGTVNTGELFF
TGTGCCACCAGTGAAGGGACGGTGAACACCGGGGAGCTGTTTTTT
>TRBJ2-1|TRBV29-1|.|TRBD2
CSVAGTSGYNEQFF
TGCAGCGTTGCCGGGACTAGCGGTTACAATGAGCAGTTCTTC
>TRBJ1-1|TRBV6-2/TRBV6-3|few|.
CASSEGGTQNTEAFF
TGTGCCAGCAGTGAGGGGGGGACCCAGAACACTGAAGCTTTCTTT
>TRBJ1-2|TRBV30|.|TRBD1
CAWTGGRYGYTF
TGTGCCTGGACAGGGGGGAGATATGGCTACACCTTC
>TRBJ1-5|TRBV29-1|.|.
CSVEAIAGPHQPQHF
TGCAGCGTTGAAGCAATCGCGGGTCCGCATCAGCCCCAGCATTTT
>TRBJ1-1|TRBV27|.|.
CASSLLFGGSLTEAFF
TGTGCCAGCAGTTTATTATTTGGGGGAAGCTTAACTGAAGCTTTCTTT
>TRBJ1-4|TRBV6-1|.|.
CASSEALLQGDEKLFF
TGTGCCAGCAGTGAAGCGCTTCTACAGGGAGATGAAAAACTGTTTTTT
>TRBJ1-2|TRBV19|.|.
CASSIDRGDRLFGYTF
TGTGCCAGTAGTATAGATCGGGGCGACAGGCTCTTTGGCTACACCTTC
>TRBJ2-3|TRBV5-1|.|.
CASSLVGTDTQYF
TGCGCCAGCAGCCTCGTGGGCACAGATACGCAGTATTTT
>TRBJ2-7|TRBV5-1|.|.
CASSLESEQYF
TGCGCCAGCAGCCTGGAATCCGAGCAGTACTTC
>TRBJ1-4|TRBV11-2|.|.
CASSSRTASNEKLFF
TGTGCCAGCAGCTCGCGGACAGCCTCTAATGAAAAACTGTTTTTT
>TRBJ2-2|TRBV7-3|.|TRBD1
CASSAQTGTTGELFF
TGTGCCAGCAGCGCCCAGACAGGGACCACCGGGGAGCTGTTTTTT